The TCR beta chain described here comes from a study of shared clonotypes between healthy human individuals. Sequencing was performed with immunoSEQ multiplex PCR; in TCRdb, only in-frame clones are kept and a portion is missing. The table includes under 650,000 clones, 90% to 96% detected once. Turning to this clone: The antigen remains undetermined.

The trim removed 5 bases at V and 4 bases at J, leaving 8 bases unmatched. The CDR3 is 14 residues long. Per the germline V gene, CDR1 is SGHAT and CDR2 is FQNNGV. Study outcomes and limitations: Despite large depth, rarefaction showed incomplete sorted-subset sequencing.

This TCR derives from a woman between 25 and 40 years old in good health. The J gene is TRBJ2-7, the V gene TRBV11-2; 7 bases match TRBD2. The sample taken for sequencing was naive CD4+ T cells sorted from blood. Subset of the sample: CD45RA+ positively selected. The CDR3 reads CASSPSVGGYEQYF. The CDR3 region has the DNA TGTGCCAGCAGCCCCTCCGTGGGAGGGTACGAGCAGTACTTC.